The clone carrying this T cell receptor beta chain was seen ten or more times. Antigen: not known. The V and J ends lost 1 base and 7 bases respectively, with 5 bases between them. Germline CDR1 is SEHNR and CDR2 is FQNEAQ (reference sequence). The length of the CDR3 is 11 residues. Profiles of TCR beta VDJ and CDR3 were generated from a genomic DNA template. TCRdb used MiXCR to reprocess the reads, holding one entry per CDR3 protein. Counted here are under 150,000 distinct CDR3 sequences, less than 45% occurring once; the ten biggest clones make up more than 7%. The entry originates in a study of CD8+CD57+ T cells in acquired aplastic anemia. Study at large: The average for DNA from sorted CD4+ and CD8+ cells was roughly 3 ug. CD4+ cells from healthy donors averaged about 10.8 million reads. Study-wide points: Between patients and controls, about 30 CD8+ CDR3 sequences were found in common. A significant difference in CD8+ Simpson's diversity between patients and controls was not found.

The receptor comes from a human donor in good health, serving as a control. The sample comprised sorted CD4+, CD8+, or CD8+CD57+ T cells (not recorded which) from PBMCs. This rearrangement joins TRBV7-9 to TRBJ2-7; no definite D call. CDR3 DNA: TGTGCCAGCAGCTTAGTCGAGGAGCAGTACTTC. Encoded protein: CASSLVEEQYF. Combining the CDR3 with reference TRBV7-9 and TRBJ2-7 gives the whole variable domain DTGVSQNPRHKITKRGQNVTFRCDPISEHNRLYWYRQTLGQGPEFLTYFQNEAQLEKSRLLSDRFSAERPKGSFSTLEIQRTEQGDSAMYLCASSLVEEQYFGPGTRLTVT.